The clone carrying this TCR beta chain has a single count. Profiled with immunoSEQ multiplex PCR; TCRdb holds only in-frame clones, not every one. Of hundreds of thousands of clones listed, 70% to 90% are singletons. This entry is derived from a study of shared T cell receptors in the human thymus. The CDR3 has 17 amino acids. The junction had 12 bases not matched to a gene; V was cut back by 6 bases and J by 3 bases. Germline loops: CDR1 SNHLY, CDR2 FYNNEI. The data also belong to a second study, concerning human thymus T cells. That work contributes: The study used thymus tissue resected during corrective heart surgery.

The chain combines TRBV2 with TRBJ2-3; 10 bases fit TRBD2. The sequencing sample was made of thymocytes. The receptor's source is a boy under two years old with a congenital heart defect. As DNA, the CDR3 is TGTGCCAGCAGCGCGAACACTAGCGGGATGAGTACAGATACGCAGTATTTT. This translates into CASSANTSGMSTDTQYF.